Below are 30 T cell receptor beta chains sequenced from a single sample in a study of blood T cell repertoires in COVID-19. Libraries were prepared by immunoSEQ multiplex PCR; TCRdb keeps only in-frame clonotypes and omits some of them. The sample consists of nearly 350,000 clones, more than 70% of them appearing once. Sequencing was done on a sample of peripheral blood. These receptors all come from a woman in her 70s with COVID-19, enrolled during active disease.

J is TRBJ2-7 and V is TRBV5-6, with 14 bases identical to TRBD2. Germline assignment: CDR1 SGHDT and CDR2 YYEEEE. The trim removed 2 bases at V and 4 bases at J, leaving 5 bases unmatched. This CDR3 comprises 16 residues. The CDR3 coding sequence is TGTGCCAGCAGCTTACCGGGACTAGCGGGGGAATACGAGCAGTACTTC. Translated, it gives CASSLPGLAGEYEQYF.

This clone has a single count. The chain couples TRBV2 to TRBJ1-5; 7 bases map to TRBD1. The CDR3 has 18 residues. CDR1 and CDR2 (germline): SNHLY, FYNNEI. J gave up 5 bases and V 6 bases, and 19 bases lay outside the gene matches. CDR3 residues: CASSHTKDRLLNYQPQHF. DNA for the CDR3: TGTGCCAGCAGCCACACCAAGGACAGGTTACTGAATTATCAGCCCCAGCATTTT.

V and J are TRBV28 and TRBJ2-4, with 7 nucleotides matching TRBD1. In germline, CDR1 is MDHEN, CDR2 SYDVKM. J gave up 0 bases and V 6 bases, and 5 bases lay outside the gene matches. CDR3 size: 15 residues. The CDR3 is CASRGQLAAKNIQYF. The CDR3 DNA reads as TGTGCCAGCAGGGGACAGTTGGCAGCCAAAAACATTCAGTACTTC.

The rearrangement links TRBV5-4 to TRBJ1-1; possible D gene TRBD1, 6 bases. The CDR3 length is 15 residues. Germline CDR1 is SGHNT and CDR2 is YYREEE (reference sequence). Trimming removed 1 base at V and 5 bases at J, with 15 bases between. This CDR3 reads CASSLITGLGTEAFF. The CDR3 nucleotides are TGTGCCAGCAGCTTGATTACAGGGTTAGGGACTGAAGCTTTCTTT. The full variable domain, in which reference TRBV5-4 and TRBJ1-1 provide the parts outside the CDR3, is ETGVTQSPTHLIKTRGQQVTLRCSSQSGHNTVSWYQQALGQGPQFIFQYYREEENGRGNFPPRFSGLQFPNYSSELNVNALELDDSALYLCASSLITGLGTEAFFGQGTRLTVV.

The rearrangement uses TRBV21-1 and TRBJ1-1; the table's D call of TRBD1 was not tested on the DNA. TRBV21-1 is flagged as a pseudogene. The CDR3 length is 14 residues. The CDR3 DNA is TGTGCCAGCACCACAGGGGGAGCGAACACTGAAGCTTTCTTT. Protein product: CASTTGGANTEAFF.

In its sample, this clone was seen once. CDR3 protein: CASSKEGNYGYTF. The CDR3 DNA sequence: TGTGCCAGCAGCAAGGAGGGGAACTATGGCTACACCTTC. The chain has TRBV9 and TRBJ1-2; tentatively, D is TRBD1 (5 bases). The germline V gene has CDR1 SGDLS and CDR2 YYNGEE. The CDR3 sequence is 13 residues long. Trimming removed 4 bases from V and 2 bases from J, with 9 bases in between.

The rearrangement links TRBV2 to TRBJ1-3, with a tentative D call TRBD1 (6 bases). The CDR3 runs 15 residues. V shed 5 bases and J shed 4 bases, with 15 bases lying between them. Germline CDR1 is SNHLY and CDR2 is FYNNEI. The CDR3 DNA follows: TGTGCCAGCAGTCCACCGGGACAAGCGGGAAACACCATATATTTT. Its translation: CASSPPGQAGNTIYF.

V and J are TRBV15 and TRBJ1-1; D possibly corresponds to TRBD1 (6 bases). Germline V gives CDR1 LNHNV, CDR2 YYDKDF (reference sequence). Trimming cost V 4 bases and J 1 base, with 16 bases left between them. The CDR3 runs 16 residues. In DNA form, the CDR3 reads TGTGCCACCAGCACGATGGCGGGGGGCAAGAACACTGAAGCTTTCTTT. Amino acids: CATSTMAGGKNTEAFF.

This clone has a handful of counts. The chain has TRBV18 and TRBJ1-4; 11 nucleotides match TRBD1. V lost 4 bases, J lost 0 bases, and 1 base stayed unmatched. The CDR3 runs to 16 residues. Germline values: CDR1 KGHSH, CDR2 LQKENI. The CDR3 nucleotides are TGTGCCAGCTCACAGGGACAGGGGGCAACTAATGAAAAACTGTTTTTT. It codes for CASSQGQGATNEKLFF. Combining the CDR3 with reference TRBV18 and TRBJ1-4 gives the whole variable domain NAGVMQNPRHLVRRRGQEARLRCSPMKGHSHVYWYRQLPEEGLKFMVYLQKENIIDESGMPKERFSAEFPKEGPSILRIQQVVRGDSAAYFCASSQGQGATNEKLFFGSGTQLSVL.

The chain couples TRBV19 to TRBJ1-2; 7 bases map to TRBD1. The CDR3 totals 13 residues. Unmatched junction bases numbered 5, after V lost 2 bases and J lost 8 bases. Germline loops: CDR1 LNHDA, CDR2 SQIVND (reference sequence). The CDR3 sequence is CASSIPDRVGYTF. For the CDR3, the DNA is TGTGCCAGTAGTATACCCGACAGGGTGGGCTACACCTTC.

The genes are TRBV3-1 (or the pseudogene TRBV3-2) and TRBJ1-1, with D perhaps TRBD1 (6 bases). CDR3 length: 15 amino acids. Germline assignment: CDR1 LGHDT and CDR2 YNNKEL (reference sequence). The V end lost 6 bases, the J end lost 2 bases, and 16 bases lay between the germline ends. The CDR3 DNA follows: TGTGCCAGCAGTCTCGGGTTGGGGGCTAACACTGAAGCTTTCTTT. Translated: CASSLGLGANTEAFF.

The chain combines TRBV9 with TRBJ2-1, with 7 bases aligning to TRBD2. V shed 3 bases, J shed 4 bases, and the junction held 4 bases outside the gene matches. The CDR3 is 14 residues long. Looked up from germline, CDR1 is SGDLS and CDR2 is YYNGEE. The CDR3 region is CASSDSGDYNEQFF. CDR3 nucleotide sequence: TGTGCCAGCAGCGACAGCGGGGATTACAATGAGCAGTTCTTC.

The chain employs TRBV19 and TRBJ1-4, with D hard to call. Trimming shortened V by 10 bases and J by 5 bases, and 14 bases separated the two germline ends. The germline CDR1 and CDR2 sequences are LNHDA and SQIVND (reference sequence). CDR3 length: 13 amino acids. The CDR3 nucleotides read TGTGCCACGTCACGGGAGCGAAATGAAAAACTGTTTTTT. Translating it yields CATSRERNEKLFF.

V and J are TRBV2 and TRBJ1-2; D is undetermined. Germline CDR1 SNHLY, CDR2 FYNNEI. The CDR3 totals 12 residues. V lost 8 bases and J lost 6, with 13 bases in between. The CDR3: CASDLEGNGYTF. The CDR3 bases are TGTGCCAGCGATCTTGAGGGAAATGGCTACACCTTC. The variable domain in full, completed from reference TRBV2 and TRBJ1-2, reads EPEVTQTPSHQVTQMGQEVILRCVPISNHLYFYWYRQILGQKVEFLVSFYNNEISEKSEIFDDQFSVERPDGSNFTLKIRSTKLEDSAMYFCASDLEGNGYTFGSGTRLTVV.

The genes are TRBV4-1 and TRBJ1-1, with 9 bases lining up with TRBD1. After removal of 1 base from V and 1 base from J, the junction contained 7 bases not matched to a gene. From germline, CDR1 is MGHRA and CDR2 YSYEKL. The CDR3 is made up of 17 amino acids. CDR3 DNA sequence: TGCGCCAGCAGCCAAGCTCTACCGGGACAGGGGAACACTGAAGCTTTCTTT. This translates into CASSQALPGQGNTEAFF.

This chain uses TRBV19 with TRBJ1-1; perhaps TRBD1 as D (5 bases). Germline CDR1 LNHDA, CDR2 SQIVND (reference sequence). The V gene lost 5 bases and the J gene lost 4 bases, with 8 bases spanning the gap. The length of the CDR3 is 12 residues. Here the CDR3 reads CASSRRGTEAFF. The CDR3 DNA follows: TGTGCCAGTAGTCGAAGGGGCACTGAAGCTTTCTTT. The full variable domain, its missing parts supplied by reference TRBV19 and TRBJ1-1, is DGGITQSPKYLFRKEGQNVTLSCEQNLNHDAMYWYRQDPGQGLRLIYYSQIVNDFQKGDIAEGYSVSREKKESFPLTVTSAQKNPTAFYLCASSRRGTEAFFGQGTRLTVV.

The chain links TRBV30 to TRBJ1-5; D uncertain. V was trimmed by 2 bases and J by 2 bases, leaving 10 bases between them. The CDR3 totals 14 residues. CDR1 and CDR2 from the germline V gene are GTSNPN and SVGIG (reference sequence). The CDR3 region is CAWSPGLGNQPQHF. In DNA, the CDR3 is TGTGCCTGGAGTCCGGGTTTGGGCAATCAGCCCCAGCATTTT.

The rearrangement links TRBV7-2 to TRBJ1-6; no reliable D call. The V gene lost 7 bases and the J gene lost 6 bases, with 16 bases spanning the gap. There are 15 residues in the CDR3. Germline assignment: CDR1 SGHTA and CDR2 FQGNSA. CDR3 in amino acids: CASKPFEGTNSPLHF. CDR3 nucleotides: TGTGCCAGCAAGCCGTTCGAGGGAACTAATTCACCCCTCCACTTT.

V is TRBV6-6 and J is TRBJ1-1; 8 bases agree with TRBD1. The CDR3 covers 14 residues. J lost 3 bases, V lost 7 bases, and 7 bases had no gene match. Germline V gives CDR1 MNHNY, CDR2 SVGAGI (reference sequence). Here the CDR3 DNA reads TGTGCCAGCAACCGACAGGGGAGGCACACTGAAGCTTTCTTT. Protein product: CASNRQGRHTEAFF.

In its sample, this clone was seen a few times. The chain has TRBV5-1 and TRBJ1-6; 7 bases align to TRBD1. In germline, CDR1 is SGHRS, CDR2 YFSETQ. The V segment lost 5 bases and the J segment 14 bases; nucleotides outside the gene matches: 13. This CDR3 has 14 amino acids. Here the CDR3 reads CASSKGQSQGALHF. The CDR3 DNA reads as TGCGCCAGCAGTAAGGGACAGAGCCAAGGGGCCCTCCACTTT.

The genes are TRBV7-8 and TRBJ2-5, with TRBD2 matching over 9 bases. The CDR3 loop spans 16 amino acids. After removal of 4 bases from V and 9 bases from J, the junction contained 15 bases not matched to a gene. CDR1 is SGHVS and CDR2 is FQNEAQ in the germline V gene. In DNA, the CDR3 is TGTGCCAGCAGCTCAAACAGGGGAGCGGGGGGTCAGGCCCAGTACTTC. Translation gives CASSSNRGAGGQAQYF.

This chain uses TRBV5-1 with TRBJ1-6, with D possibly being TRBD1 (5 bases). The CDR3 spans 14 residues. The ends were cut back, 3 bases at V and 5 bases at J, with 9 bases in the middle. Germline V gene sequence: CDR1 SGHRS, CDR2 YFSETQ. The CDR3 coding sequence is TGCGCCAGCAGCTCCTCGACAGATAATTCACCCCTCCACTTT. Protein product: CASSSSTDNSPLHF.

This clone was recorded only once. The chain combines TRBV19 with TRBJ2-3; D perhaps matches TRBD2 (6 bases). Trimming left V 1 base short and J 0 bases short, with 8 bases between. CDR1 is LNHDA and CDR2 is SQIVND in the germline V gene (reference sequence). CDR3 length: 15 residues. The CDR3 nucleotides are TGTGCCAGTAGTATAGGGGGGACTAGCACAGATACGCAGTATTTT. It translates to CASSIGGTSTDTQYF.

V usage is TRBV27 and J usage is TRBJ2-2; 8 bases align to TRBD1. Germline CDR1 reads MNHEY; CDR2 reads SMNVEV (reference sequence). After removal of 4 bases from V and 7 bases from J, the junction contained 11 bases not matched to a gene. The CDR3 spans 16 residues. CDR3 in amino acids: CASSSSPDRVGGELFF. In DNA, the CDR3 is TGTGCCAGCAGTTCCTCACCGGACAGGGTGGGCGGGGAGCTGTTTTTT.

The chain links TRBV2 to TRBJ2-1; D remains unclear. CDR1 and CDR2 (germline): SNHLY, FYNNEI. Trimming pared 0 bases from V and 9 bases from J, leaving 9 bases between. This CDR3 has 13 residues. DNA for the CDR3: TGTGCCAGCAGTGAAGCGCTACCGGGTGAGCAGTTCTTC. Residues: CASSEALPGEQFF.

This chain connects TRBV6-2 or TRBV6-3 to TRBJ2-3, with D possibly matching TRBD2 (6 bases). Trimming shortened V by 0 bases and J by 4 bases, and 14 bases separated the two germline ends. The CDR3 is 16 amino acids. The germline V gene encodes CDR1 MNHEY and CDR2 SVGEGT. This CDR3 is CASSYSMSGYSDTQYF. DNA for the CDR3: TGTGCCAGCAGTTACTCGATGAGCGGGTACTCAGATACGCAGTATTTT.

The rearrangement links TRBV29-1 to TRBJ2-7; perhaps TRBD2 as D (5 bases). The germline CDR1 and CDR2 sequences are SQVTM and ANQGSEA. Trimming cost V 3 bases and J 5 bases, with 11 bases left between them. The CDR3 runs 12 residues. The CDR3 region is CSVDEGVDEQYF. As DNA, the CDR3 is TGCAGCGTTGATGAGGGTGTAGACGAGCAGTACTTC.

The chain recombines TRBV24-1 with TRBJ1-5; 7 bases line up with TRBD1. The length of the CDR3 is 15 residues. The ends lost 3 bases at V and 7 bases at J; junction bases unmatched: 8. Per the germline V gene, CDR1 is KGHDR and CDR2 is SFDVKD. The CDR3 DNA is TGTGCCACCAGTGATACTCGACAGGGTGACCAGCCCCAGCATTTT. Translating it yields CATSDTRQGDQPQHF.

This sequence joins TRBV5-1 and TRBJ1-5; D call uncertain. In germline, CDR1 is SGHRS, CDR2 YFSETQ. The CDR3 spans 15 residues. V gave up 4 bases and J gave up 0 bases, with 11 bases separating them. The CDR3 loop reads CASSPGTVSNQPQHF. CDR3 DNA: TGCGCCAGCAGCCCGGGAACAGTTAGCAATCAGCCCCAGCATTTT. Full variable domain (rest looked up from reference TRBV5-1 and TRBJ1-5): KAGVTQTPRYLIKTRGQQVTLSCSPISGHRSVSWYQQTPGQGLQFLFEYFSETQRNKGNFPGRFSGRQFSNSRSEMNVSTLELGDSALYLCASSPGTVSNQPQHFGDGTRLSIL.

The CDR3 loop is CASSLRTGFDTGELFF. The CDR3 DNA follows: TGTGCCAGCAGCCTCCGGACAGGGTTCGACACCGGGGAGCTGTTTTTT. The rearrangement links TRBV3-1 (or the pseudogene TRBV3-2) to TRBJ2-2, with 8 bases matching TRBD1. The V gene's germline CDR1 is LGHDT and CDR2 YNNKEL (reference sequence). V trimming: 4 bases; J trimming: 3 bases; junction bases outside the gene matches: 7. This CDR3 has 16 amino acids.